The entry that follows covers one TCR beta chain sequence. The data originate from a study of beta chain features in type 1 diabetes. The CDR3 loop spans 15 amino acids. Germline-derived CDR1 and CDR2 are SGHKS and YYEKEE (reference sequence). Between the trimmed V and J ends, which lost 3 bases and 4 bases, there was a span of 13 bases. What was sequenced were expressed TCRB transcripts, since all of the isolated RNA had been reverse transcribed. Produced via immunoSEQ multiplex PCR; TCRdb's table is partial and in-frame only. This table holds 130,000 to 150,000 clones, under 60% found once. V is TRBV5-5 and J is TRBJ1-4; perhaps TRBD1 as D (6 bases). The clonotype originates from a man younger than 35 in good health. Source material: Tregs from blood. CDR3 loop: CASSSGHRFNEKLFF. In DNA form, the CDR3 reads TGTGCCAGCAGCTCGGGACACCGGTTTAATGAAAAACTGTTTTTT.